This T cell receptor beta chain was sequenced for a study of molecular identifiers for immune sequencing clone quantification. Germline V gives CDR1 SEHNR, CDR2 FQNEAQ (reference sequence). V lost 7 bases and J lost 4, with 15 bases in between. The CDR3 is 14 amino acids. MiXCR, applied by TCRdb to the PCR reads, yields one record per CDR3 protein. The sample comprises about 40,000 distinct CDR3 sequences, around a sixth of which are singletons, and roughly 6.6% rests with the top ten. This clonotype was observed a handful of times. The chain employs TRBV7-9 and TRBJ2-3, with a possible D match to TRBD2 (5 bases). The sequencing sample was made of naive CD8+ T cells from blood, with Jurkat cell RNA spiked in. The subset here: FACS-sorted CD8+CD4-CCR7+CD45RA+ naive T cells. This TCR derives from a human donor in good health. Some libraries in this study had Jurkat cell RNA spiked in. CDR3 in amino acids: CASTSGERPDTQYF. CDR3 nucleotides: TGTGCCAGCACCTCCGGGGAGCGCCCAGATACGCAGTATTTT.